This T cell receptor beta chain was sequenced in a study of cytomegalovirus exposure and HLA in healthy donors. As to this clone: As yet, its antigen is unknown.

General observations from the study: Sequence variants that were highly shared formed a cluster that was likely a sequencing artifact. 87-base-pair reads could not separate some V segments, including TRBV6-2 and TRBV6-3.

Healthy bone marrow donors supplied every sample. 13 Jbeta primers and 60 Vbeta primers were used for the PCR. The method was immunoSEQ multiplex PCR; TCRdb's version includes in-frame clones alone and lacks a portion of them. The table shows around 170,000 clones, with over 80% occurring only once. Germline V gene data show CDR1 as GTSNPN and CDR2 as SVGIG (reference sequence). The CDR3 totals 15 residues. V dropped 2 bases and J dropped 3; count of bases not matched to a gene: 8. The gene calls are TRBV30 and TRBJ2-7, with 9 bases that match TRBD1. Sequencing was done on a sample of PBMCs. The TCR was taken from a young woman in good health and CMV-seronegative. The CDR3 coding sequence is TGTGCCTGGAGTTGGGGGGGACAGGGAGGCTACGAGCAGTACTTC. Translating it yields CAWSWGGQGGYEQYF.